The T cell receptor (beta chain) described here comes from a study of shared clonotypes between healthy human individuals. The run depth of the assay was deep. TCRdb's table, derived via immunoSEQ multiplex PCR, lists solely in-frame clones and lacks some. The repertoire holds hundreds of thousands of clones, with roughly 98% as singletons. Cells designated naive CD8 were CD45RO-negative and were positively selected for CCR7, with terminally differentiated effector memory CD45RA+ cells excluded. Each sample came from a Caucasian adult donor living in Nashville, Tennessee. Trimming shortened V by 2 bases and J by 1 base, and 12 bases separated the two germline ends. CDR3 length equals 16 residues. Germline assignment: CDR1 MNHEY and CDR2 SVGAGI.

The chain has TRBV6-5 and TRBJ1-5; D uncertain. This TCR came from a man between 25 and 39 years old in good health. The material sequenced was naive CD8+ T cells sorted from blood. The CDR3 loop reads CASSYGPLGSNQPQHF. The CDR3 nucleotides read TGTGCCAGCAGTTACGGGCCACTTGGGAGCAATCAGCCCCAGCATTTT.